These 4 T cell receptor beta chains came from one sample sequenced in a study of blood T cell repertoires in COVID-19. TCRdb's copy holds only in-frame clones and misses some; the assay was immunoSEQ multiplex PCR. The sample includes about 140,000 clones, more than 75% of them seen just once. Sequencing was done on a sample of peripheral blood. These TCRs come from a man at least 80 years old with acute or convalescent COVID-19.

The chain combines TRBV7-2 with TRBJ1-2; D uncertain. This CDR3 is built from 14 residues. The germline V gene has CDR1 SGHTA and CDR2 FQGNSA. Trimming left V 4 bases short and J 0 bases short, with 9 bases between. CDR3 nucleotide sequence: TGTGCCAGCAGCTCCACCGGGACTAACTATGGCTACACCTTC. Encoded protein: CASSSTGTNYGYTF.

The rearrangement uses TRBV2 and TRBJ1-4, with D maybe TRBD1 (5 bases). Germline V gene sequence: CDR1 SNHLY, CDR2 FYNNEI. The CDR3 runs 13 residues. Trimming removed 1 base from V and 10 bases from J, with 10 bases in between. In DNA, the CDR3 is TGTGCCAGCAGTGAAGGTAGACAGAGAAAACTGTTTTTT. Protein sequence: CASSEGRQRKLFF. The variable domain in full, with the rest retrieved from reference TRBV2 and TRBJ1-4, is EPEVTQTPSHQVTQMGQEVILRCVPISNHLYFYWYRQILGQKVEFLVSFYNNEISEKSEIFDDQFSVERPDGSNFTLKIRSTKLEDSAMYFCASSEGRQRKLFFGSGTQLSVL.

The J gene is TRBJ2-1, the V gene TRBV29-1; 9 bases match TRBD1. After removal of 3 bases from V and 6 bases from J, the junction contained 6 bases not matched to a gene. Germline V gives CDR1 SQVTM, CDR2 ANQGSEA. The CDR3 totals 14 residues. The CDR3 loop reads CSVEGQGKSNEQFF. The CDR3 DNA follows: TGCAGCGTTGAGGGACAGGGCAAGTCCAATGAGCAGTTCTTC.

The chain couples TRBV24-1 to TRBJ2-3, with 7 bases lining up with TRBD2. The CDR3 totals 15 residues. Germline lookup yields CDR1 KGHDR and CDR2 SFDVKD. With V trimmed by 4 bases and J by 1 base, 4 bases remained unmatched. CDR3 residues: CATSEGGGGTDTQYF. CDR3 nucleotides: TGTGCCACCAGTGAAGGCGGGGGAGGCACAGATACGCAGTATTTT.